This TCR beta chain was identified in a study of CD8 T cells in Susac syndrome (dated by TCRdb to the late 2010s). For the study in its entirety: Whether CD8+ T cell activation and differentiation in Susac syndrome was antigen driven was tested using repertoire sequencing. The investigation overall reported the following: The number of individuals in the TCR sequencing and HLA analysis was recognized as being relatively small.

RNA was extracted using the RNeasy kit, and roughly 0.5 to 1 microgram was reverse transcribed with random hexamers. The immunoSEQ multiplex PCR assay, which covers 54 Vbeta and 13 Jbeta segments, was used to amplify TCR beta CDR3 regions. Bias from PCR amplification was corrected by using a synthetic template baseline for primer optimization and for computational correction. The published analysis was carried out like this. Reads were annotated to V, D and J genes according to IMGT and were analyzed with immunoSEQ Analyzer, with only productive sequences retained. To calculate clonality, Shannon entropy was normalized by log2 of the number of productive unique sequences and then subtracted from one. Public and private clones were assessed among the 100 most prevalent clones of each patient and control. Susac-specific clones were defined as absent from healthy and MS cohorts, around 980 published viral clones and other ImmuneACCESS disease sequences. TCRdb ran its own pipeline on the public reads, namely fastp trimming at Q25 and MiXCR clone calling, and kept in-frame beta chains. Identical CDR3 proteins give one entry, which carries the most common genes and DNA. V and J calls and clone size were set by TCRdb, not the authors. The sample table contains 140,000 or so distinct CDR3 sequences; only one count was recorded for approximately 93% of them. The top ten clonotypes cover around 0.08% of the sample.

Peripheral blood CD8+ and CD4+ T cells from healthy donors, Susac syndrome patients and multiple sclerosis patients were profiled by high-throughput TCR beta sequencing. The healthy donors served as controls matched for age and sex. Bulk CD8+ and CD4+ T cells were purified magnetically by negative isolation, whereas CD8+ TEMRA cells were enriched by FACS. Blood was collected in EDTA tubes and processed within 24 hours, with PBMCs isolated through density gradient centrifugation. PBMCs intended for TCR sequencing were cryopreserved in liquid nitrogen and were subsequently thawed in a 37 degrees C water bath. The sorted or isolated CD4+, CD8+ and CD8+ TEMRA cells reached a purity of at least 90%. On this clonotype itself: Which antigen it targets is not known. Per-base qualities were not stored, and no clone one base away is much larger.

The germline V and J ends show losses of 5 bases and 5 bases respectively, and no gene match explains 5 bases of the junction. According to the germline V gene, CDR1 reads SGDLS and CDR2 reads YYNGEE. From the cysteine through the phenylalanine, the CDR3 covers 13 amino acids. Only the CDR3 portion is preserved as DNA: 39 bases, with reading frame beginning at the first base. The sequence derives from a human donor in good health. This sequence uses TRBV9 and TRBJ2-5; 8 bases in the junction line up with TRBD2. The specimen sequenced was CD4+ T cells from PBMCs. The CDR3 region reads CASRGTREETQYF. The nucleotide sequence reads TGTGCCAGCAGAGGGACTAGGGAGGAGACCCAGTACTTC.